This TCR beta chain was captured in a study of Graves' ophthalmopathy and Graves' hyperthyroidism. Germline V gene sequence: CDR1 SNHLY, CDR2 FYNNEI. The CDR3 sequence is 13 residues long. The V and J ends lost 5 bases and 3 bases respectively, with 11 bases between them. This clonotype was seen a handful of times. Amplification from RNA transcripts yielded the TCR beta CDR3 regions. First-round RT-PCR employed HTBI primers, with a second-round multiplex PCR after it. From the multiplex PCR reads, TCRdb called clonotypes with MiXCR, one entry per CDR3 protein. The table lists approximately 700,000 distinct CDR3 sequences, 40% of them singletons. Thyroid ultrasound, orbital computed tomography, TRAb, serum thyroxine and clinical symptoms formed the basis of diagnosis.

The specimen was peripheral blood. The receptor comes from an adult man with Graves' ophthalmopathy. The V and J genes are TRBV2 and TRBJ2-7; D call uncertain. Here the CDR3 reads CASSFGRRYEQYF. CDR3 nucleotide sequence: TGTGCCAGCAGTTTCGGCAGGCGCTACGAGCAGTACTTC. Supplemented by reference TRBV2 and TRBJ2-7, the full variable domain reads EPEVTQTPSHQVTQMGQEVILRCVPISNHLYFYWYRQILGQKVEFLVSFYNNEISEKSEIFDDQFSVERPDGSNFTLKIRSTKLEDSAMYFCASSFGRRYEQYFGPGTRLTVT.